This TCR beta chain was found in a study of regulatory T cells in long-lasting Graves disease. V shed 2 bases and J shed 8 bases, with 13 bases lying between them. The CDR3 is 14 amino acids. Germline lookup yields CDR1 SGHNT and CDR2 YENEEA. This clonotype was seen at least ten times. Time point specified: newly diagnosed GD, antithyroid drugs for less than 3 months. With RNA extracted from PBMCs as input, the TCR library was made. Assembly of TCR beta libraries relied on iRepertoire HTBI primers together with Arm-PCR of CDR3 regions. In the source study's methods: The identification of 62 TRBV and approximately 15 TRBJ segments was made across samples. Each CDR3 protein gets one entry after TCRdb re-called the multiplex PCR reads with MiXCR. The V and J calls follow TCRdb's processing rather than the paper's. The sample contains about 540,000 distinct CDR3 sequences, 13% of which appear only once.

These same records also appear under a second study, on T cells in Graves' hyperthyroidism and ophthalmopathy. This second study notes: The patients, who ranged from 18 to 65 in age, presented with newly diagnosed hyperthyroidism lasting under 2 months.

Here the sequenced sample was peripheral blood mononuclear cells (PBMCs), taken at new diagnosis, from a patient treated with antithyroid drugs. The TCR was taken from a man younger than 45 with Graves disease. The chain is built from TRBV11-3 and TRBJ2-1; D remains unclear. The CDR3 protein is CASSLLAASDEQFF. The DNA for the CDR3 is TGTGCCAGCAGCTTATTGGCGGCCAGCGATGAGCAGTTCTTC.